The T cell receptor beta chain described here comes from a study of blood T cell repertoires in COVID-19. Points on this clone: The sample carries other DNA sequences with the same CDR3.

The CDR3 totals 13 residues. V lost 3 bases, J lost 2 bases, and 7 bases lay in between. Germline lookup yields CDR1 KGHSH and CDR2 LQKENI. The data were produced by immunoSEQ multiplex PCR, yet TCRdb's version contains in-frame clones alone and is incomplete. The sample yields about 230,000 clones, approximately 81% seen once. This sequence originates from a woman older than 75 with acute or convalescent COVID-19. This sequence joins TRBV18 and TRBJ1-1; D is possibly TRBD1 (5 bases). Specimen: peripheral blood. CDR3 coding DNA: TGTGCCAGCTCACCGCAGGGCAACACTGAAGCTTTCTTT. Protein: CASSPQGNTEAFF.